Detailed here is one T cell receptor beta chain. The antigen remains unidentified. This sample stems from a study of T cell responses to AZD1222 COVID-19 vaccine. Sequencing was performed with immunoSEQ multiplex PCR; in TCRdb, only in-frame clones are kept and a portion is missing. The data show around 140,000 clones, roughly nine tenths seen once. The study's findings and limits: Unmutated variant regions reportedly attract nearly half of all spike-specific TCRs. White British donors predominated, females outnumbered males, and clonal diversity was possibly underestimated. When two AZD1222 doses had been given, Spike-specific TCR breadth and depth rose.

The CDR3 length is 16 residues. Trimming cost V 0 bases and J 5 bases, with 17 bases left between them. In germline, CDR1 is MNHEY, CDR2 SVGAGI. The specimen comprised peripheral blood, sampled on day 0 of AZD1222 vaccination. The sequence came from an adult in good health. This chain uses TRBV6-5 with TRBJ2-7; D is unresolved. CDR3: CASSYSSRPLSHEQYF. CDR3 coding DNA: TGTGCCAGCAGTTACTCATCCAGACCCCTCAGCCACGAGCAGTACTTC.